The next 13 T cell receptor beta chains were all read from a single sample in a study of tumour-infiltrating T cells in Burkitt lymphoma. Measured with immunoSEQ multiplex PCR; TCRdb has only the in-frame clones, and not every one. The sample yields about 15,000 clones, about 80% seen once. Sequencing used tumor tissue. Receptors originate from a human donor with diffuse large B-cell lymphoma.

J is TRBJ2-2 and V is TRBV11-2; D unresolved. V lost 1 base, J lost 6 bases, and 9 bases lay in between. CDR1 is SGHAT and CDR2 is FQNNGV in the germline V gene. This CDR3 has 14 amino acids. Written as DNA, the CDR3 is TGTGCCAGCAGCTTAGTTATGGCGGCCGGGGAGCTGTTTTTT. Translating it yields CASSLVMAAGELFF.

CDR3 DNA: TGCGCCAGCAGCTTGGGTTTCGGCGGCGCGGGAGGAAACACCGGGGAGCTGTTTTTT. Its translation: CASSLGFGGAGGNTGELFF. This chain uses TRBV5-1 with TRBJ2-2; 8 nucleotides line up with TRBD2. The trim removed 0 bases at V and 2 bases at J, leaving 12 bases unmatched. This CDR3 spans 19 amino acids. Per germline, CDR1 SGHRS and CDR2 YFSETQ.

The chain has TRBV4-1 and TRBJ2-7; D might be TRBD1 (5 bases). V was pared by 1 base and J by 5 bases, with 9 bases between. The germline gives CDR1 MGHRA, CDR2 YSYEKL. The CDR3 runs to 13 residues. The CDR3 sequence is CASSQGVGDEQYF. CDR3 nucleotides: TGCGCCAGCAGCCAAGGGGTAGGGGACGAGCAGTACTTC.

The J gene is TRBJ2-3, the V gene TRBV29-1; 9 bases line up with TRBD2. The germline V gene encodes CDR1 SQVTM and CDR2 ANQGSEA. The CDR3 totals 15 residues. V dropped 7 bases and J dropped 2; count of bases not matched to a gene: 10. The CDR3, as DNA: TGCAGCGCCCTAACGACTAGCGGTTTCACAGATACGCAGTATTTT. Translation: CSALTTSGFTDTQYF.

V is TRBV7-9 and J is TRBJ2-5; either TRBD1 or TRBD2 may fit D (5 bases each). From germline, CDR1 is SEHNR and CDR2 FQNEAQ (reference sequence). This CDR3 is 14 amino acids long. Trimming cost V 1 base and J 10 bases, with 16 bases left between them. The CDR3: CASSLVVGWGSQYF. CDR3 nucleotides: TGTGCCAGCAGCTTAGTCGTCGGCTGGGGGAGCCAGTACTTC.

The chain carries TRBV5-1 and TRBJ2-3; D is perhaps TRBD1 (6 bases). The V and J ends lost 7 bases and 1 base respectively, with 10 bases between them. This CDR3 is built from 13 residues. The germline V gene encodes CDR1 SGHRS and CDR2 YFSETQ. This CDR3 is CASRAGGTDTQYF. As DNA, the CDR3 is TGCGCCAGCCGGGCAGGGGGCACAGATACGCAGTATTTT.

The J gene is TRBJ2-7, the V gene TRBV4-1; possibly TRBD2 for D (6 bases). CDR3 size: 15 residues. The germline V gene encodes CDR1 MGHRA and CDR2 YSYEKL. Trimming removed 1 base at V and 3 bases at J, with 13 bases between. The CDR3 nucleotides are TGCGCCAGCAGCCAAGCTAATAGCGGCGGCTACGAGCAGTACTTC. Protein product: CASSQANSGGYEQYF.

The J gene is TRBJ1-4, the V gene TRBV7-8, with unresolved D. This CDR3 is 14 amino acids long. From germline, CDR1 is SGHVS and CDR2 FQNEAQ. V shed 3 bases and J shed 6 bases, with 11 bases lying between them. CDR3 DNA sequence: TGTGCCAGCAGCTTGGCGAGGGTGGATGAAAAACTGTTTTTT. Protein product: CASSLARVDEKLFF.

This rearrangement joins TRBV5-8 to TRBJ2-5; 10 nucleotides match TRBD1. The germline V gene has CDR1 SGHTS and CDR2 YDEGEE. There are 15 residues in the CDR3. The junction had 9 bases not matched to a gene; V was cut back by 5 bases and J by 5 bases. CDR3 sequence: CASRAPGQGMETQYF. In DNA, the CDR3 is TGTGCCAGCAGGGCTCCGGGACAGGGGATGGAGACCCAGTACTTC.

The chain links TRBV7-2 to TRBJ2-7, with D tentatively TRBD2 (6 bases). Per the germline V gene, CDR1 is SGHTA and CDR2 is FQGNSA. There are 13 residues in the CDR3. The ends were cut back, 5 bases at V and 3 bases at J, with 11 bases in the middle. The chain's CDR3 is CASSHGLYYEQYF. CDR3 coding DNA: TGTGCCAGCAGCCATGGACTATACTACGAGCAGTACTTC.

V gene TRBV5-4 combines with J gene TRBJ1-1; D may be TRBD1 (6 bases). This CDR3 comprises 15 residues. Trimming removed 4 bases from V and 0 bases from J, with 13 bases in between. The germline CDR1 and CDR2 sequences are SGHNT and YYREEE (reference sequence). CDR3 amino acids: CASSIWTEMNTEAFF. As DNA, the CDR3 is TGTGCCAGCAGCATTTGGACAGAAATGAACACTGAAGCTTTCTTT.

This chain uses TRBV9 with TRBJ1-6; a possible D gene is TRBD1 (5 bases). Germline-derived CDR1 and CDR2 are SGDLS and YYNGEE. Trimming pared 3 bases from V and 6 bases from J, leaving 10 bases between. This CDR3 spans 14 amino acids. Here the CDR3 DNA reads TGTGCCAGCAGCGACGGGACGGTTAATTCACCCCTCCACTTT. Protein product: CASSDGTVNSPLHF.

The CDR3 here is CASSSTGLAGGFGTGELFF. The DNA of the CDR3 is TGTGCCAGCAGCTCAACGGGACTAGCGGGAGGATTTGGCACCGGGGAGCTGTTTTTT. The chain combines TRBV13 with TRBJ2-2; 15 bases fit TRBD2. This CDR3 spans 19 amino acids. V lost 4 bases, J lost 4 bases, and 10 bases stayed unmatched. Germline V lookup: CDR1 PRHDT, CDR2 FYEKMQ (reference sequence).